This entry lists 21 T cell receptor beta chains sequenced from one sample in a study of regulatory T cells in long-lasting Graves disease. CDR3 regions were amplified by Arm-PCR using iRepertoire HTBI primers to build TCR beta libraries. One entry per CDR3 protein, called by TCRdb with MiXCR from the multiplex PCR reads. The sample yields roughly 380,000 distinct CDR3 sequences, roughly a sixth seen once. Stated time point: newly diagnosed GD, antithyroid drugs for less than 3 months. The TCR library was made from RNA that had been extracted from PBMCs in TRIzol. The material was peripheral blood mononuclear cells (PBMCs), obtained at new diagnosis, from a patient treated with antithyroid drugs. The receptors come from a female donor with Graves disease.

This clonotype has a count of ten or more. The J gene is TRBJ2-7, the V gene TRBV20-1; 11 bases line up with TRBD1. CDR1 DFQATT and CDR2 SNEGSKA come from the germline V gene (reference sequence). This CDR3 region has 15 residues. V trimming: 0 bases; J trimming: 6 bases; junction bases outside the gene matches: 7. CDR3 residues: CSARDTGQGVLEQYF. The CDR3 coding sequence is TGCAGTGCTAGAGATACGGGACAGGGGGTTCTCGAGCAGTACTTC.

At least ten counts were recorded for this clonotype. The genes are TRBV27 and TRBJ1-4, with TRBD1 matching 7 bases. CDR3 size: 15 residues. The germline CDR1 and CDR2 sequences are MNHEY and SMNVEV (reference sequence). J gave up 8 bases and V 5 bases, and 11 bases lay outside the gene matches. The CDR3 DNA sequence: TGTGCCAGCAGTCCAGGACAGGTTGGGAGGGAAAAACTGTTTTTT. This translates into CASSPGQVGREKLFF.

This clonotype was recorded many times. This sequence joins TRBV5-1 and TRBJ1-4, with D possibly matching TRBD1 (5 bases). V was clipped by 4 bases and J by 3 bases, with 19 bases between them. Germline-derived CDR1 and CDR2 are SGHRS and YFSETQ. The CDR3 consists of 17 residues. CDR3 DNA sequence: TGCGCCAGCAGCCCCTATGGCAGTCAGGGTCCTAATGAAAAACTGTTTTTT. It specifies CASSPYGSQGPNEKLFF.

The chain uses TRBV5-6 and TRBJ2-7, with 13 bases that match TRBD2. The germline gives CDR1 SGHDT, CDR2 YYEEEE. The V segment lost 5 bases and the J segment 9 bases; nucleotides outside the gene matches: 14. This CDR3 contains 16 residues. The CDR3 sequence is CASSFTGLAGAHGQYF. The DNA for the CDR3 is TGTGCCAGCAGTTTTACAGGACTAGCGGGAGCCCACGGGCAGTACTTC.

This clonotype has a count of ten or more. The chain is built from TRBV10-3 and TRBJ2-5; D tentatively reads TRBD1 or TRBD2 (5 bases each). The V end lost 3 bases, the J end lost 1 base, and 15 bases lay between the germline ends. Germline V gene sequence: CDR1 ENHRY, CDR2 SYGVKD. CDR3 length: 16 residues. In nucleotides, the CDR3 is TGTGCCATCAGTGATGCCGGGACCAAGGGCCAAGAGACCCAGTACTTC. Translated, it gives CAISDAGTKGQETQYF.

Only a few counts were recorded for this clonotype. The V gene is TRBV2, the J gene TRBJ1-2; 7 nucleotides line up with TRBD1. This CDR3 spans 14 amino acids. V trimming: 10 bases; J trimming: 5 bases; junction bases outside the gene matches: 13. Germline CDR1 SNHLY, CDR2 FYNNEI. CDR3 sequence: CATPAGQAVYGYTF. The CDR3 DNA sequence: TGTGCCACCCCGGCCGGACAGGCTGTTTATGGCTACACCTTC.

The sample holds a few counts of this clonotype. V gene TRBV7-9 combines with J gene TRBJ2-7; D is ambiguous. Per germline, CDR1 SEHNR and CDR2 FQNEAQ (reference sequence). With 1 base removed from V and 2 bases from J, the gap between germline ends came to 9 bases. The CDR3 totals 14 residues. The CDR3 DNA reads as TGTGCCAGCAGCTTAGGTCAGGCACCCTACGAGCAGTACTTC. Translation gives CASSLGQAPYEQYF.

At least ten counts were recorded for this clonotype. The rearrangement links TRBV9 to TRBJ2-7; D not resolved. This CDR3 has 12 amino acids. V lost 1 base, J lost 7 bases, and 9 bases lay in between. Germline loops: CDR1 SGDLS, CDR2 YYNGEE. CDR3 in DNA: TGTGCCAGCAGCGTACCAGAAGGGGAGCAGTACTTC. It codes for CASSVPEGEQYF.

This clonotype was seen at least ten times. The V gene is TRBV5-1, the J gene TRBJ2-1; the D gene is possibly TRBD1 (6 bases). The CDR3 contains 12 residues. With 7 bases removed from V and 9 bases from J, the gap between germline ends came to 14 bases. The germline CDR1 and CDR2 sequences are SGHRS and YFSETQ. This CDR3 reads CASHMGAVEQFF. The CDR3 nucleotides are TGCGCCAGCCACATGGGGGCGGTTGAGCAGTTCTTC.

V usage is TRBV27 and J usage is TRBJ1-1; tentatively, D is TRBD1 (6 bases). Trimming removed 5 bases from V and 1 base from J, with 14 bases in between. Per germline, CDR1 MNHEY and CDR2 SMNVEV (reference sequence). This CDR3 is built from 15 residues. The CDR3 DNA sequence: TGTGCCAGCAGTGAATCGGGGGGGGCGAACACTGAAGCTTTCTTT. It codes for CASSESGGANTEAFF.

This clonotype has only a few counts. The chain combines TRBV19 with TRBJ2-5, with 11 bases matching TRBD2. This CDR3 region has 14 residues. CDR1 is LNHDA, CDR2 SQIVND, per germline (reference sequence). V lost 7 bases and J lost 3; bases outside the gene matches: 4. The CDR3 loop reads CASIAGGPEETQYF. The CDR3 region has the DNA TGTGCCAGTATAGCGGGAGGGCCTGAAGAGACCCAGTACTTC.

This clonotype was detected ten times or more. The chain joins TRBV7-3 to TRBJ2-2; D is ambiguous. This CDR3 comprises 13 residues. Germline assignment: CDR1 SGHTA and CDR2 FQGTGA. Trimming shortened V by 5 bases and J by 5 bases, and 9 bases separated the two germline ends. The CDR3 sequence: CASSPTQTGELFF. The CDR3 coding sequence is TGTGCCAGCAGCCCAACCCAGACCGGGGAGCTGTTTTTT.

This clonotype was counted only a few times. A much larger clone differs by one base, so this may be a read error. The chain recombines TRBV3-1 with TRBJ1-2; D is unresolved. The ends were cut back, 1 base at V and 3 bases at J, with 12 bases in the middle. From germline, CDR1 is LGHDT and CDR2 YNNKEL (reference sequence). This CDR3 is built from 15 residues. The CDR3 is CASSQARPAYYGYTF. CDR3 nucleotide sequence: TGTGCCAGCAGCCAAGCGAGGCCGGCGTACTATGGCTACACCTTC.

The chain carries TRBV12-5 and TRBJ2-6, with no clear D. Trimming removed 5 bases at V and 2 bases at J, with 1 base between. This CDR3 is 12 amino acids long. Germline V gives CDR1 LGHNT, CDR2 FRNRAP. The CDR3 loop reads CASGTGANVLTF. The CDR3 nucleotides read TGTGCTAGTGGTACTGGGGCCAACGTCCTGACTTTC.

This rearrangement joins TRBV27 to TRBJ2-6; D not certain. This CDR3 comprises 18 residues. Looked up from germline, CDR1 is MNHEY and CDR2 is SMNVEV (reference sequence). The V end was cut by 4 bases, the J end by 0 bases, with 16 bases between. The CDR3 is CASSSRVFLDSGANVLTF. CDR3 nucleotide sequence: TGTGCCAGCAGTTCACGCGTATTCTTGGACTCTGGGGCCAACGTCCTGACTTTC.

This clonotype was detected many times. This sequence joins TRBV12-3 or TRBV12-4 and TRBJ2-1; TRBD2 matches 14 bases. Unmatched junction bases numbered 9, after V lost 8 bases and J lost 9 bases. This CDR3 has 15 residues. The CDR3 region has the DNA TGTGCCAGCTATACGGGACTAGCGGGAGCGGGTGAGCAGTTCTTC. Protein product: CASYTGLAGAGEQFF.

The table lists this clonotype with many counts. The chain carries TRBV6-1 and TRBJ2-7; TRBD2 is a possible D gene (5 bases). V shed 1 base and J shed 3 bases, with 10 bases lying between them. Germline V gene data show CDR1 as MNHNS and CDR2 as SASEGT. CDR3 length: 14 residues. The CDR3 loop reads CASSEGARGYEQYF. The CDR3 DNA follows: TGTGCCAGCAGTGAAGGGGCACGGGGCTACGAGCAGTACTTC.

Points on this clonotype: This may be a read error: a much more frequent sequence differs by one nucleotide. V usage is TRBV28 and J usage is TRBJ1-1; TRBD1 aligns across 8 bases. The V and J ends lost 6 bases and 4 bases, in that order; junction bases with no gene match: 7. Per the germline V gene, CDR1 is MDHEN and CDR2 is SYDVKM. CDR3 length equals 14 residues. CDR3 sequence: CASSRQGRSTEAFF. The CDR3 DNA sequence: TGTGCCAGCAGCCGACAGGGGCGGAGCACTGAAGCTTTCTTT.

This clonotype was detected many times. CDR3 sequence reads: CSAIGSAGAIGELFF. CDR3 DNA: TGCAGTGCTATAGGTTCGGCAGGTGCCATCGGGGAGCTGTTTTTT. This sequence joins TRBV20-1 and TRBJ2-2; D remains unclear. CDR1 and CDR2 from the germline V gene are DFQATT and SNEGSKA (reference sequence). CDR3 length: 15 amino acids. Trimming shortened V by 4 bases and J by 7 bases, and 19 bases separated the two germline ends.

This clonotype was recorded many times. The rearrangement joins TRBV28 to TRBJ2-1; D is perhaps TRBD1 (5 bases). Germline CDR1 and CDR2: MDHEN and SYDVKM. V was pared by 2 bases and J by 6 bases, with 11 bases between. The CDR3 has 14 amino acids. CDR3 nucleotides: TGTGCCAGCAGTTTAGCTTACAGGTCCAATGAGCAGTTCTTC. It specifies CASSLAYRSNEQFF.

This chain uses TRBV6-1 with TRBJ2-1; D is possibly TRBD1 or TRBD2 (5 bases each). The CDR3 contains 16 residues. The germline CDR1 and CDR2 sequences are MNHNS and SASEGT. With 5 bases removed from V and 8 bases from J, the gap between germline ends came to 22 bases. Here the CDR3 DNA reads TGTGCCAGCAGTAAAATCCCCGGGGCCCCTTGGGATGAGCAGTTCTTC. Protein product: CASSKIPGAPWDEQFF.